The sequence of this T cell receptor beta chain was determined in a study of blood T cell repertoires in COVID-19. As for the study in general: The samples span acute and convalescent COVID-19 from the United States, Italy and Spain.

The length of the CDR3 is 17 residues. CDR1 is DFQATT, CDR2 SNEGSKA, per germline (reference sequence). Trimming left V 3 bases short and J 2 bases short, with 20 bases between. Clones were sequenced by immunoSEQ multiplex PCR, and TCRdb holds only the in-frame ones, with some missing. The table has 200,000 to 300,000 clones, just under 85% seen once. The sequence was collected from an older man with acute or convalescent COVID-19. The chain employs TRBV20-1 and TRBJ2-1; D possibly corresponds to TRBD2 (7 bases). Source material: peripheral blood. The CDR3 DNA reads TGCAGTGCTAGTCCCAGGGGAGCTAGCGGAACCTACAATGAGCAGTTCTTC. Amino acid sequence: CSASPRGASGTYNEQFF.